This T cell receptor beta chain was sequenced in a study of T cell clones after liver transplantation. Study summary: TCRbeta sequencing after a pre-transplant mixed lymphocyte reaction identified graft-donor-reactive clones, later tracked in post-transplant blood. Study-wide results and caveats: Rather than being deleted, graft donor-reactive T cells may have moved into the graft.

Germline V gene data show CDR1 as SQVTM and CDR2 as ANQGSEA. The CDR3 spans 12 residues. V was cut by 6 bases and J by 5 bases, with 11 bases left in between. Using immunoSEQ multiplex PCR, the repertoire was profiled, and TCRdb retains in-frame clones only, with some absent. The sample has about 74,000 clones; roughly 80% are singletons. As regards this clone: Its cognate antigen is unknown.

The sequencing used CD4+ T cells from blood, collected before liver transplant. The rearrangement uses TRBV29-1 and TRBJ2-1, with D tentatively TRBD1 or TRBD2 (6 bases each). The source is a human donor who received a liver transplant. The chain's CDR3 is CSVEGQHNEQFF. The CDR3, as DNA: TGCAGCGTGGAGGGACAACACAATGAGCAGTTCTTC.